This TCR beta chain stems from a study of cytomegalovirus exposure and HLA in healthy donors. The PCR employed 60 Vbeta primers together with 13 Jbeta primers. Repertoires were generated with immunoSEQ multiplex PCR, while TCRdb's copy carries only in-frame clones and drops some. The sample has about 160,000 clones, around 80% seen once. CDR1 is SGDLS, CDR2 YYNGEE, per germline. The CDR3 runs 15 residues. Trimming shortened V by 3 bases and J by 7 bases, and 17 bases separated the two germline ends. The chain joins TRBV9 to TRBJ2-1, with a weak D call TRBD2 (7 bases). The TCR was taken from a man between 45 and 60 years old in good health and CMV-seropositive. The specimen sequenced was PBMCs. This chain's CDR3 is CASSAGGGASNEQFF. The CDR3 coding sequence is TGTGCCAGCAGCGCGGGCGGGGGCGCTTCTAATGAGCAGTTCTTC.